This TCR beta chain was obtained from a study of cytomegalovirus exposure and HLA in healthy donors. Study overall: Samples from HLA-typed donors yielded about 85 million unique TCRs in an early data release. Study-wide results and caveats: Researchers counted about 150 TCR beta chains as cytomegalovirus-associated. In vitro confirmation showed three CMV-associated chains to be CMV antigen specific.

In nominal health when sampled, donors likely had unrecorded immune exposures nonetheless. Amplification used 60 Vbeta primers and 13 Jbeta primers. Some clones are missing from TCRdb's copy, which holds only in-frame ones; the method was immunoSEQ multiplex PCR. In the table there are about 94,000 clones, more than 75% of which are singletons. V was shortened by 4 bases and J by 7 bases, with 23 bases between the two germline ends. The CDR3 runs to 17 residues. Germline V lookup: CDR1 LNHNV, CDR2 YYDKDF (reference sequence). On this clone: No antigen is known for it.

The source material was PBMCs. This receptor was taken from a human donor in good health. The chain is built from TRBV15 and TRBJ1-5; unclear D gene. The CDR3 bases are TGTGCCACCAGCATAGATGACCGCGGTAGAATAAGGCAGCCCCAGCATTTT. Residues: CATSIDDRGRIRQPQHF.